The clone carrying this T cell receptor (beta chain) has only a few counts. Its cognate antigen is unknown. The data derive from a study of CD8+ T cells in alopecia areata. Whole-study findings and limits: Patients displayed less clarity in TCR sharing than mice, a finding possibly related to HLA. A single nonresponder leaves the baseline CD8+ expansion link to response uncertain. Tofacitinib significantly brought down scalp clonality and expanded CD8+ clones among top 100.

This CDR3 spans 17 amino acids. From germline, CDR1 is LGHNT and CDR2 FRNRAP. The V end lost 4 bases, the J end lost 4 bases, and 17 bases lay between the germline ends. Treatment indicated: oral pan-JAK inhibitor, 5-10 mg twice daily. Lesional scalp punch biopsies and peripheral blood were collected from alopecia areata patients. RNA was extracted and reverse transcribed into cDNA as the sequencing template. Sequencing was performed with immunoSEQ multiplex PCR; in TCRdb, only in-frame clones are kept and a portion is missing. The sample consists of approximately 300,000 clones, over 45% of them appearing once.

The TCR sequence derives from a human donor with alopecia areata. The chain is built from TRBV12-5 and TRBJ2-6; weak D call: TRBD1 (6 bases). Sequenced material: CD4+ T cells sorted from blood, taken at week 24, from a patient treated with tofacitinib. CDR3 amino acids: CASGSGRAQGGANVLTF. For the CDR3, the DNA is TGTGCTAGTGGTTCTGGACGGGCCCAGGGGGGGGCCAACGTCCTGACTTTC. Full variable domain (rest looked up from reference TRBV12-5 and TRBJ2-6): DARVTQTPRHKVTEMGQEVTMRCQPILGHNTVFWYRQTMMQGLELLAYFRNRAPLDDSGMPKDRFSAEMPDATLATLKIQPSEPRDSAVYFCASGSGRAQGGANVLTFGAGSRLTVL.